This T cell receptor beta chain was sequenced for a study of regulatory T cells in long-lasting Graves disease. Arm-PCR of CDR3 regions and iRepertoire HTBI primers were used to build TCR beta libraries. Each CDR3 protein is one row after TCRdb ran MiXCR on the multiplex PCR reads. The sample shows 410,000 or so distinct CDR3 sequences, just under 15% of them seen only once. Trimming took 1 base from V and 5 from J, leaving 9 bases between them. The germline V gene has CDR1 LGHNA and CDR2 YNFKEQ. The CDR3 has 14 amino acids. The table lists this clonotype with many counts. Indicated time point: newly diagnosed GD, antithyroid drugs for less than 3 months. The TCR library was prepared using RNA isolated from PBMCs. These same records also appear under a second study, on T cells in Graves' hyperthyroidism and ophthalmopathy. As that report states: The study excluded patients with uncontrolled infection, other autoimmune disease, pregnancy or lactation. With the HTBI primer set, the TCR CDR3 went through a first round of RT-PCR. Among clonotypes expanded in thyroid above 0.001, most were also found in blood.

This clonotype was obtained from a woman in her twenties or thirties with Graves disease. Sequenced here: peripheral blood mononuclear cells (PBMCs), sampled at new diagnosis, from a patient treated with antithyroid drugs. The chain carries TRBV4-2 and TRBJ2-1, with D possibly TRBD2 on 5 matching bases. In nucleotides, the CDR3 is TGTGCCAGCAGCCAAGTCTCAGCGGACAATGAGCAGTTCTTC. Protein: CASSQVSADNEQFF.